This T cell receptor (beta chain) was captured in a study of blood T cell repertoires in COVID-19. V shed 5 bases and J shed 2 bases, with 8 bases lying between them. The CDR3 spans 13 residues. CDR1 is MDHEN and CDR2 is SYDVKM in the germline V gene. Seattle patients were enrolled during active infection and followed longitudinally. This clone was picked up a small number of times. In the source study's methods: Reference gene primers were amplified, and this amplification served to estimate nucleated cell counts. Some clones are missing from TCRdb's copy, which holds only in-frame ones; the method was immunoSEQ multiplex PCR. D and trimming come from the DNA, and the V and J calls and clone size come from that table. Among tens of thousands of clones listed, around 74% were seen once.

The receptor was isolated from a man in his 70s with COVID-19, enrolled during active disease. The chain recombines TRBV28 with TRBJ2-3; D gene unclear. Sequenced: peripheral blood. The CDR3 spells CASSPISTDTQYF. In DNA, the CDR3 is TGTGCCAGCAGTCCCATTTCCACAGATACGCAGTATTTT.